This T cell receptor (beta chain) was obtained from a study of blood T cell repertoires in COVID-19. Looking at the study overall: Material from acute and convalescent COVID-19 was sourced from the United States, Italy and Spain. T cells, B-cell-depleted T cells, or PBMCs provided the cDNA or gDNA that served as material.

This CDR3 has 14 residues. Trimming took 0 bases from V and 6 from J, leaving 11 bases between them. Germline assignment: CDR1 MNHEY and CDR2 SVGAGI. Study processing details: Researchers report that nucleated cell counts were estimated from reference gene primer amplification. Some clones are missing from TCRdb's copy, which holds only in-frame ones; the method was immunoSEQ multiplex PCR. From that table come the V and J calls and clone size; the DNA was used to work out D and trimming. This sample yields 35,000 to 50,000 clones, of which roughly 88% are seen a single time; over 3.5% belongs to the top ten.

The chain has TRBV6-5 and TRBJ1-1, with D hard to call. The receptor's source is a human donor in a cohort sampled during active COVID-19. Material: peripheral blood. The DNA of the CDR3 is TGTGCCAGCAGTTACTCGTCGGGGAGGGCTGAAGCTTTCTTT. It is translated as CASSYSSGRAEAFF.